This TCR beta chain stems from a study of T-cell reconstitution after alpha-beta-depleted transplantation in children. The library targeted TCRbeta and was prepared with unique molecular identifiers. Each CDR3 protein is one row after TCRdb ran MiXCR on the PCR reads. Among hundreds of thousands of distinct CDR3 sequences listed, about an eighth were seen once. General study findings and limits: T-cell counts and diversity were attributed mostly to newly produced T cells one year after transplant.

On this clonotype itself: Its specificity is unknown.

Germline CDR1 reads SGHTA; CDR2 reads FQGNSA. The ends lost 4 bases at V and 5 bases at J; junction bases unmatched: 12. The CDR3 has 17 amino acids. Sequences were derived from PBMCs, sampled before TCRalphabeta/CD19-depleted stem cell transplant. The chain has TRBV7-2 and TRBJ2-1, with 9 positions matching TRBD2. The receptor was derived from a girl aged 2 to 10 with congenital amegakaryocytic thrombocytopenia, due to receive a stem cell transplant. This CDR3 is CASSSPGRLAANNEQFF. The CDR3 DNA follows: TGTGCCAGCAGCTCGCCCGGGAGACTAGCGGCCAACAATGAGCAGTTCTTC.